The 22 T cell receptor beta chains below come from one sample, sequenced in a study of Ad26.COV2.S vaccination and SARS-CoV-2 variants. Documented treatment: some 19 received Ad26.COV2.S at low or high dose, single or two shots; about five received placebo; per-sample allocation not given. Samples were taken on day 63 after the first vaccine or placebo injection. Assay used: immunoSEQ multiplex PCR; TCRdb lists only in-frame clones, some missing. The sample gives about 480,000 clones, approximately 88% of which show up once; roughly 13% is in the top ten. The sample consisted of peripheral blood, taken in a trial of Ad26.COV2.S vaccine versus placebo. These receptors were taken from a person between 18 and 65 years old who received the Ad26.COV2.S COVID-19 vaccine or a placebo.

J is TRBJ2-1 and V is TRBV20-1; no firm D call. The germline gives CDR1 DFQATT, CDR2 SNEGSKA (reference sequence). This CDR3 is built from 14 residues. Between the trimmed V and J ends, which lost 3 bases and 7 bases, there was a span of 16 bases. The CDR3 coding sequence is TGCAGTGCTAGTTCAGTCCTGAGAGGTAATGAGCAGTTCTTC. Translated, it gives CSASSVLRGNEQFF.

The chain employs TRBV5-4 and TRBJ2-7; 11 nucleotides line up with TRBD2. The CDR3 is made up of 15 amino acids. CDR1 and CDR2 from the germline V gene are SGHNT and YYREEE (reference sequence). Trimming at V came to 0 bases and at J to 3 bases, leaving 2 bases not matched to a gene. In nucleotides, the CDR3 is TGTGCCAGCAGCTTGGGGACTAGCGGGCTCTACGAGCAGTACTTC. Translating gives CASSLGTSGLYEQYF.

CDR3 coding DNA: TGTGCCAGCACCACAGGGGGCAATACAGATACGCAGTATTTT. Its translation: CASTTGGNTDTQYF. The rearrangement uses TRBV5-4 and TRBJ2-3; 9 bases match TRBD1. V lost 6 bases, J lost 3 bases, and 5 bases stayed unmatched. Germline CDR1 and CDR2: SGHNT and YYREEE (reference sequence). This CDR3 has 14 residues.

Comments on this clone: An end of the junction does not agree with germline; a read error may underlie this. This chain uses TRBV30 with TRBJ1-4, with D possibly matching TRBD1 (6 bases). The CDR3 extends over 10 amino acids. Per germline, CDR1 GTSNPN and CDR2 SVGIG (reference sequence). CDR3: CACGGTSTVF. The CDR3 DNA reads as TGTGCCTGCGGGGGGACATCGACGGTTTTT.

This clone appeared a few times. The genes are TRBV28 and TRBJ2-2; D uncertain. V lost 2 bases, J lost 6 bases, and 4 bases lay in between. The germline V gene encodes CDR1 MDHEN and CDR2 SYDVKM. The CDR3 totals 12 residues. Here the CDR3 DNA reads TGTGCCAGCAGTTTAATTTCCGGGGAGCTGTTTTTT. Its protein is CASSLISGELFF.

This clone occurred once. This chain connects TRBV10-3 to TRBJ2-2; TRBD2 is a possible D gene (7 bases). Germline assignment: CDR1 ENHRY and CDR2 SYGVKD. Trimming shortened V by 4 bases and J by 4 bases, and 13 bases separated the two germline ends. The CDR3 spans 15 residues. The CDR3: CAISGGGGPTGELFF. DNA for the CDR3: TGTGCCATCAGTGGAGGGGGAGGGCCCACCGGGGAGCTGTTTTTT.

V is TRBV4-3 and J is TRBJ1-4; perhaps TRBD1 as D (5 bases). Germline V CDR1 and CDR2: LGHNA, YSLEER. This CDR3 is built from 13 residues. Trimming took 0 bases from V and 10 from J, leaving 9 bases between them. The chain's CDR3 is CASSQDPGGKLFF. The CDR3 DNA sequence: TGCGCCAGCAGCCAAGATCCGGGGGGAAAACTGTTTTTT.

V gene TRBV14 combines with J gene TRBJ2-5; weak D call: TRBD2 (6 bases). Trimming left V 1 base short and J 7 bases short, with 10 bases between. Germline CDR1 reads SGHDN; CDR2 reads FVKESK. The CDR3 sequence is 13 residues long. The CDR3, as DNA: TGTGCCAGCAGCCAAGTTTTGGGGGGGACCCAGTACTTC. The encoded protein is CASSQVLGGTQYF. Full variable domain (rest looked up from reference TRBV14 and TRBJ2-5): EAGVTQFPSHSVIEKGQTVTLRCDPISGHDNLYWYRRVMGKEIKFLLHFVKESKQDESGMPNNRFLAERTGGTYSTLKVQPAELEDSGVYFCASSQVLGGTQYFGPGTRLLVL.

CDR3 sequence: CASSQDLKLAGGNTQYF. The DNA of the CDR3 is TGCGCCAGCAGCCAAGATTTGAAACTAGCGGGCGGTAATACGCAGTATTTT. The J gene is TRBJ2-3, the V gene TRBV4-1; 9 bases fit TRBD2. This CDR3 region has 17 residues. V lost 0 bases, J lost 7 bases, and 11 bases stayed unmatched. The germline V gene encodes CDR1 MGHRA and CDR2 YSYEKL.

The chain links TRBV6-2 or TRBV6-3 to TRBJ2-7; TRBD1 matches at 9 bases. V was clipped by 2 bases and J by 6 bases; unmatched bases: 5. CDR1 and CDR2 from the germline V gene are MNHEY and SVGEGT. The CDR3 runs 14 residues. The CDR3 sequence is CASSYTGTGTEQYF. CDR3 DNA: TGTGCCAGCAGTTACACCGGGACAGGGACCGAGCAGTACTTC.

The chain employs TRBV5-1 and TRBJ2-2; 7 bases are shared with TRBD1. There are 17 residues in the CDR3. Germline V lookup: CDR1 SGHRS, CDR2 YFSETQ. The junction had 11 bases not matched to a gene; V was cut back by 0 bases and J by 6 bases. The CDR3 region is CASSLGARQGSAGELFF. The CDR3 region has the DNA TGCGCCAGCAGCTTGGGGGCAAGACAGGGTTCAGCCGGGGAGCTGTTTTTT.

The rearrangement joins TRBV6-5 to TRBJ2-2; 7 positions match TRBD1. The CDR3 loop spans 14 amino acids. Germline V gene sequence: CDR1 MNHEY, CDR2 SVGAGI. V trimming: 8 bases; J trimming: 0 bases; junction bases outside the gene matches: 3. The CDR3 region is CASLQGPNTGELFF. CDR3 in DNA: TGTGCCAGCTTACAGGGGCCGAACACCGGGGAGCTGTTTTTT.

This chain uses TRBV4-3 with TRBJ2-1; unclear D gene. Trimming took off 0 bases at V and 12 bases at J, with 12 bases between the two ends. Germline CDR1 reads LGHNA; CDR2 reads YSLEER. The CDR3 is 13 amino acids. CDR3 sequence reads: CASSQDHYLRQFF. Written as DNA, the CDR3 is TGCGCCAGCAGCCAAGACCACTACTTGAGGCAGTTCTTC.

The chain links TRBV29-1 to TRBJ1-3, with D perhaps TRBD1 (5 bases). Per the germline V gene, CDR1 is SQVTM and CDR2 is ANQGSEA. V lost 3 bases and J lost 8, with 20 bases in between. This CDR3 comprises 15 residues. CDR3 in DNA: TGCAGCGTTGAGTATTTGACACACCCGGGGGACACCATATATTTT. It specifies CSVEYLTHPGDTIYF.

The chain uses TRBV9 and TRBJ2-7, with D uncertain. The CDR3 is 13 amino acids. Between the trimmed V and J ends, which lost 4 bases and 4 bases, there was a span of 12 bases. Germline values: CDR1 SGDLS, CDR2 YYNGEE. CDR3 sequence: CASSPPSGYEQYF. Here the CDR3 DNA reads TGTGCCAGCAGCCCGCCGTCTGGTTACGAGCAGTACTTC. The entire variable domain, with the rest obtained from reference TRBV9 and TRBJ2-7, is as follows: DSGVTQTPKHLITATGQRVTLRCSPRSGDLSVYWYQQSLDQGLQFLIQYYNGEERAKGNILERFSAQQFPDLHSELNLSSLELGDSALYFCASSPPSGYEQYFGPGTRLTVT.

This clone was detected once. This chain joins TRBV6-5 and TRBJ2-7, with 11 bases matching TRBD2. Germline assignment: CDR1 MNHEY and CDR2 SVGAGI. The V segment lost 5 bases and the J segment 5 bases; nucleotides outside the gene matches: 8. There are 15 residues in the CDR3. The CDR3 reads CASSTALAGVNEQYF. Here the CDR3 DNA reads TGTGCCAGCAGTACGGCACTAGCGGGAGTGAACGAGCAGTACTTC.

The rearrangement uses TRBV6-5 and TRBJ2-2; D is unresolved. The CDR3 has 12 residues. Germline lookup yields CDR1 MNHEY and CDR2 SVGAGI. Deletions cut 2 bases from V and 7 bases from J, with 5 bases between. DNA of the CDR3: TGTGCCAGCAGTTACGACGGCGGGGAGCTGTTTTTT. It yields the protein CASSYDGGELFF.

V gene TRBV7-2 combines with J gene TRBJ1-6, with D unresolved. The V end was cut by 1 base, the J end by 0 bases, with 7 bases between. Germline CDR1 SGHTA, CDR2 FQGNSA. The CDR3 sequence is 16 residues long. The chain's CDR3 is CASSLGASSYNSPLHF. The CDR3 coding sequence is TGTGCCAGCAGCTTAGGGGCCAGCTCCTATAATTCACCCCTCCACTTT.

The rearrangement uses TRBV5-1 and TRBJ2-2; the match to TRBD1 covers 7 bases. Germline-derived CDR1 and CDR2 are SGHRS and YFSETQ. The CDR3 sequence is 16 residues long. Trimming at V came to 3 bases and at J to 4 bases, leaving 9 bases not matched to a gene. This CDR3 reads CASSSLGPGGTGELFF. The DNA of the CDR3 is TGCGCCAGCAGCTCTCTCGGGCCAGGGGGCACCGGGGAGCTGTTTTTT. Supplemented by reference TRBV5-1 and TRBJ2-2, the full variable domain reads KAGVTQTPRYLIKTRGQQVTLSCSPISGHRSVSWYQQTPGQGLQFLFEYFSETQRNKGNFPGRFSGRQFSNSRSEMNVSTLELGDSALYLCASSSLGPGGTGELFFGEGSRLTVL.

This clone occurred a few times. The gene calls are TRBV9 and TRBJ2-1, with 10 bases lining up with TRBD2. Losses at the gene ends were 4 bases for V and 8 bases for J; bases not matched to a gene: 15. CDR3 size: 17 residues. Germline CDR1 SGDLS, CDR2 YYNGEE. CDR3 residues: CASSKNLGASGSDEQFF. The CDR3 coding sequence is TGTGCCAGCAGCAAAAACCTTGGGGCTAGCGGGAGTGATGAGCAGTTCTTC.

V usage is TRBV4-3 and J usage is TRBJ2-2; a possible D gene is TRBD1 (5 bases). This CDR3 has 16 amino acids. Germline V CDR1 and CDR2: LGHNA, YSLEER. Trimming took off 0 bases at V and 4 bases at J, with 12 bases between the two ends. The CDR3 loop reads CASSQDATVITGELFF. The CDR3 DNA reads as TGCGCCAGCAGCCAAGACGCGACAGTTATCACCGGGGAGCTGTTTTTT.

This chain links TRBV6-5 with TRBJ2-3, with TRBD1 matching over 7 bases. Losses at the gene ends were 5 bases for V and 0 bases for J; bases not matched to a gene: 5. In germline, CDR1 is MNHEY, CDR2 SVGAGI. CDR3 size: 15 residues. For the CDR3, the DNA is TGTGCCAGCAGTCCTTGGACAGGAAGCACAGATACGCAGTATTTT. Protein sequence: CASSPWTGSTDTQYF.